This T cell receptor beta chain was obtained from a study of cytomegalovirus exposure and HLA in healthy donors. Whole-study context: In a later analysis, it was reported that the approximately 110 validation repertoires had been produced on the same platform as the 500 to 750 repertoires belonging to the first cohort. Study-wide results and caveats: According to the study, roughly 160 TCR beta chains were cytomegalovirus-associated. Confirmation in vitro established that three CMV-associated chains were specific for CMV antigens.

Sequencing was performed with immunoSEQ multiplex PCR; in TCRdb, only in-frame clones are kept and a portion is missing. The sample carries fewer than 400,000 clones, approximately 85% recorded once. Points on this clone: What it binds is unknown.

This receptor was obtained from a young man in good health and CMV-seronegative. The sample comprised PBMCs.

The CDR3 is CASSLLAGAYNEQFF. In DNA, the CDR3 is TGTGCCAGCAGCCTTCTAGCGGGAGCCTACAATGAGCAGTTCTTC. The V and J genes are TRBV6-4 and TRBJ2-1; 10 nucleotides line up with TRBD2. Germline lookup yields CDR1 MRHNA and CDR2 SNTAGT. V gave up 6 bases and J gave up 2 bases; unmatched junction bases: 4. CDR3 length: 15 amino acids.